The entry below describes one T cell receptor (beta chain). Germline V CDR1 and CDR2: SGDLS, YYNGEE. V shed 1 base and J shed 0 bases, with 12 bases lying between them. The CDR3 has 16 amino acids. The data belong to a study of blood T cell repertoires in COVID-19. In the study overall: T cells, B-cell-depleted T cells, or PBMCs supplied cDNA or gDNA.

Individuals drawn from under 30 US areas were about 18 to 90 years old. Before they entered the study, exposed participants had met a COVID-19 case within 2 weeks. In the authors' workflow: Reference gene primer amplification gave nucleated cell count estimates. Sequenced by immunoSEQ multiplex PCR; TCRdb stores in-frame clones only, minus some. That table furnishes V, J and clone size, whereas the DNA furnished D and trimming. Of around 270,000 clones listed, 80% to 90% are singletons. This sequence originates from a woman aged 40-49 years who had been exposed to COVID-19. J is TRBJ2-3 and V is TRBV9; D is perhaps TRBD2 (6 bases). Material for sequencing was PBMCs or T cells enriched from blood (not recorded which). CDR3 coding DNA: TGTGCCAGCAGCGTATGGGACTCGACTAGCACAGATACGCAGTATTTT. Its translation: CASSVWDSTSTDTQYF.